The sequence of this TCR beta chain was determined in a study of cytomegalovirus exposure and HLA in healthy donors. Researchers ran the PCR with 60 Vbeta and 13 Jbeta primers. Assay used: immunoSEQ multiplex PCR; TCRdb lists only in-frame clones, some missing. The sample lists about 140,000 clones, approximately 80% occurring once. With regard to this clone: What it recognizes is unknown.

The V end was cut by 6 bases, the J end by 2 bases, with 8 bases between. Per germline, CDR1 DFQATT and CDR2 SNEGSKA (reference sequence). The CDR3 is made up of 11 amino acids. General study findings and limits: TRBV6-2, TRBV6-3 and other indistinguishable V segments were excluded. In a later analysis, approximately 15,000 TCR beta sequences were associated with HLA alleles at 0.05 false discovery rate. The records held CMV serostatus as the only immune exposure information.

The clonotype comes from a man aged 50 to 60 in good health and CMV-seronegative. The chain combines TRBV20-1 with TRBJ2-7; possible D gene TRBD1, 6 bases. The material sequenced was PBMCs. Here the CDR3 reads CSARQAYEQYF. The CDR3 nucleotides are TGCAGTGCCCGACAGGCCTACGAGCAGTACTTC.